Below, 24 T cell receptor beta chains from the same sample are listed, as sequenced in a study of vaccination effects on CD4 cells after COVID-19. CD4+ T cells were isolated after around ten days of culture. Two-dose BNT162b2 or mRNA-1273 vaccination was given to participants. Sequenced by immunoSEQ multiplex PCR; TCRdb stores in-frame clones only, minus some. The table has tens of thousands of clones, about 73% seen once. No antigen is known for these receptors. Here the sequenced sample was CD4+ T cells from PBMCs cultured without peptide, taken after COVID-19 vaccination. Source of these receptors: a human donor who received a COVID-19 vaccine.

This chain joins TRBV6-1 and TRBJ1-3, with unresolved D. V lost 1 base, J lost 3 bases, and 10 bases lay in between. The CDR3 consists of 15 residues. CDR1 and CDR2 (germline): MNHNS, SASEGT. The DNA of the CDR3 is TGTGCCAGCAGTGAAGAGACTAGGTTTGGAAACACCATATATTTT. It yields the protein CASSEETRFGNTIYF.

The chain couples TRBV5-6 to TRBJ2-7, with unresolved D. The CDR3 covers 12 residues. CDR1 and CDR2 from the germline V gene are SGHDT and YYEEEE. V was pared by 1 base and J by 3 bases, with 5 bases between. The CDR3 bases are TGTGCCAGCAGCTTGTCCAGCTACGAGCAGTACGTC. It yields the protein CASSLSSYEQYV.

The chain combines TRBV5-6 with TRBJ1-4, with D maybe TRBD1 (5 bases). CDR1 is SGHDT and CDR2 is YYEEEE in the germline V gene. V dropped 3 bases and J dropped 13 bases, with 19 bases sitting between them. The CDR3 spans 14 residues. The CDR3: CASSSGTLTGGLFF. CDR3 DNA sequence: TGTGCCAGCAGCTCCGGGACTCTGACCGGGGGACTGTTTTTT.

The rearrangement uses TRBV30 and TRBJ2-2; D is unclear. The CDR3 is 13 amino acids. Germline V lookup: CDR1 GTSNPN, CDR2 SVGIG (reference sequence). Trimming cost V 0 bases and J 5 bases, with 7 bases left between them. CDR3 nucleotides: TGTGCCTGGAGTGTATCTAAAACCGGGGAGCTGTTTTTT. The encoded protein is CAWSVSKTGELFF.

The J gene is TRBJ2-6, the V gene TRBV5-1; D is possibly TRBD1 (6 bases). CDR1 is SGHRS and CDR2 is YFSETQ in the germline V gene. Trimming left V 3 bases short and J 0 bases short, with 13 bases between. The CDR3 spans 17 residues. For the CDR3, the DNA is TGCGCCAGCAGCTGGGGACAATTTTTCTCTGGGGCCAACGTCCTGACTTTC. Translated, it gives CASSWGQFFSGANVLTF.

The rearrangement joins TRBV15 to TRBJ2-2; no reliable D call. V lost 0 bases to trimming and J lost 0 bases, with 23 bases between them. CDR1 LNHNV and CDR2 YYDKDF come from the germline V gene (reference sequence). The CDR3 contains 21 residues. The DNA for the CDR3 is TGTGCCACCAGCAGAGACCGGATGGATCGAGGTTTTTACGCGAACACCGGGGAGCTGTTTTTT. As protein: CATSRDRMDRGFYANTGELFF.

The rearrangement joins TRBV2 to TRBJ1-5, with a weak D call TRBD1 (5 bases). CDR3 size: 16 residues. V was clipped by 3 bases and J by 2 bases, with 14 bases between them. The germline gives CDR1 SNHLY, CDR2 FYNNEI. The CDR3 reads CASSDRGSSGNQPQHF. CDR3 DNA sequence: TGTGCCAGCAGTGATCGGGGGTCGTCTGGCAATCAGCCCCAGCATTTT.

The genes are TRBV2 and TRBJ2-1; 11 bases are a match to TRBD2. The CDR3 is 16 residues long. V shed 8 bases, J shed 12 bases, and the junction held 18 bases outside the gene matches. CDR1 is SNHLY, CDR2 FYNNEI, per germline. This CDR3 reads CASRESLSGGGPRQFF. DNA for the CDR3: TGTGCCAGCCGAGAATCCCTTAGCGGGGGGGGGCCACGGCAGTTCTTC.

The gene calls are TRBV4-1 and TRBJ2-1; D remains ambiguous. Per the germline V gene, CDR1 is MGHRA and CDR2 is YSYEKL. The CDR3 sequence is 13 residues long. Trimming pared 0 bases from V and 7 bases from J, leaving 7 bases between. The CDR3 protein is CASSQDVWNEQFF. Written as DNA, the CDR3 is TGCGCCAGCAGCCAAGATGTCTGGAATGAGCAGTTCTTC.

This chain links TRBV6-6 with TRBJ2-1, with D perhaps TRBD1 (6 bases). Germline V gives CDR1 MNHNY, CDR2 SVGAGI (reference sequence). The V and J ends lost 4 bases and 2 bases respectively, with 12 bases between them. This CDR3 has 15 amino acids. CDR3 in amino acids: CASSSTGQTYNEQFF. CDR3 DNA: TGTGCCAGCAGTTCCACGGGACAAACCTACAATGAGCAGTTCTTC.

V gene TRBV4-3 combines with J gene TRBJ1-3; D is uncertain. Germline V lookup: CDR1 LGHNA, CDR2 YSLEER. The V end was cut by 0 bases, the J end by 4 bases, with 10 bases between. The CDR3 has 15 residues. The CDR3 sequence: CASSQESAGGNTIYF. In DNA form, the CDR3 reads TGCGCCAGCAGCCAAGAATCGGCAGGAGGAAACACCATATATTTT.

This clone was seen just once. The chain uses TRBV3-1 (or the pseudogene TRBV3-2) and TRBJ1-2; D is undetermined. The ends were cut back, 1 base at V and 2 bases at J, with 8 bases in the middle. The germline CDR1 and CDR2 sequences are LGHDT and YNNKEL (reference sequence). The CDR3 is made up of 14 amino acids. CDR3 region: CASSQVRQNYGYTF. The CDR3 DNA sequence: TGTGCCAGCAGCCAAGTTAGGCAGAACTATGGCTACACCTTC.

V and J are TRBV19 and TRBJ2-5, with TRBD2 identical over 12 bases. Trimming took 3 bases from V and 2 from J; bases not matched to a gene: 4. Per germline, CDR1 LNHDA and CDR2 SQIVND (reference sequence). The CDR3 is 16 residues long. CDR3 nucleotide sequence: TGTGCCAGTAGTATTCTCCTAGCGGGGGGGCAAGAGACCCAGTACTTC. As protein: CASSILLAGGQETQYF.

The gene calls are TRBV12-3 or TRBV12-4 and TRBJ2-3, with D hard to call. Deletions cut 6 bases from V and 0 bases from J, with 7 bases between. The CDR3 has 13 amino acids. CDR3 bases: TGTGCCAGCAGGGGTTCGAGCACAGATACGCAGTATTTT. Translated, it gives CASRGSSTDTQYF.

This chain uses TRBV13 with TRBJ1-4, with 7 bases aligning to TRBD1. Germline V gene lookup returns CDR1 PRHDT and CDR2 FYEKMQ (reference sequence). CDR3 length: 17 amino acids. Germline trimming cut 4 bases from V and 1 base from J; bases unmatched to any gene: 9. The CDR3 DNA is TGTGCCAGCAGCTCTAAGGCGACAGGGAGAACTAATGAAAAACTGTTTTTT. Encoded protein: CASSSKATGRTNEKLFF. The whole variable domain, filled in from reference TRBV13 and TRBJ1-4, reads AAGVIQSPRHLIKEKRETATLKCYPIPRHDTVYWYQQGPGQDPQFLISFYEKMQSDKGSIPDRFSAQQFSDYHSELNMSSLELGDSALYFCASSSKATGRTNEKLFFGSGTQLSVL.

The V call is TRBV6-6, the J call TRBJ2-2, with a possible D match to TRBD1 (5 bases). The CDR3 is 14 residues long. Between the trimmed V and J ends, which lost 6 bases and 1 base, there was a span of 9 bases. CDR1 is MNHNY and CDR2 is SVGAGI in the germline V gene (reference sequence). The CDR3 here is CASRFQGNTGELFF. CDR3 in DNA: TGTGCCAGCAGATTCCAGGGGAACACCGGGGAGCTGTTTTTT.

V usage is TRBV12-3 or TRBV12-4 and J usage is TRBJ1-1; D is ambiguous. V dropped 6 bases and J dropped 0 bases, with 8 bases sitting between them. This CDR3 region has 13 residues. The CDR3: CASSTGLNTEAFF. DNA of the CDR3: TGTGCCAGCAGCACCGGGCTGAACACTGAAGCTTTCTTT.

The V gene is TRBV19, the J gene TRBJ2-1; D is ambiguous. Per germline, CDR1 LNHDA and CDR2 SQIVND (reference sequence). This CDR3 spans 14 amino acids. Trimming stripped 3 bases from V and 9 bases from J, with 15 bases between. The CDR3 coding sequence is TGTGCCAGTAGTATGGGTCGGGCCCCGCTTGAGCAGTTCTTC. Translation gives CASSMGRAPLEQFF.

The chain joins TRBV11-2 to TRBJ1-4; 8 nucleotides match TRBD1. CDR1 and CDR2 (germline): SGHAT, FQNNGV. Germline trimming cut 6 bases from V and 2 bases from J; bases unmatched to any gene: 11. This CDR3 has 17 amino acids. CDR3 region: CASRIPRTGRTNEKLFF. CDR3 DNA: TGTGCCAGCAGGATCCCTCGGACAGGGAGGACTAATGAAAAACTGTTTTTT.

The chain joins TRBV18 to TRBJ1-1, with 9 bases aligning to TRBD1. The germline CDR1 and CDR2 sequences are KGHSH and LQKENI. The CDR3 is 15 amino acids. V gave up 3 bases and J gave up 1 base; unmatched junction bases: 3. The CDR3 nucleotides are TGTGCCAGCTCACCCCGACAGGGGGAGAACACTGAAGCTTTCTTT. Translating it yields CASSPRQGENTEAFF.

This chain joins TRBV30 and TRBJ1-3, with D unclear. This CDR3 region has 12 residues. Trimming stripped 5 bases from V and 4 bases from J, with 9 bases between. Germline CDR1 reads GTSNPN; CDR2 reads SVGIG (reference sequence). The CDR3 reads CAWDKIGNTIYF. The CDR3 DNA follows: TGTGCCTGGGACAAAATCGGAAACACCATATATTTT.

In nucleotides, the CDR3 is TGCGCCACCGGGACCCATGATCAGCCCCAGCATTTT. Protein sequence: CATGTHDQPQHF. This chain connects TRBV4-1 to TRBJ1-5, with D possibly matching TRBD1 (5 bases). The V gene lost 10 bases and the J gene lost 5 bases, with 12 bases spanning the gap. The V gene's germline CDR1 is MGHRA and CDR2 YSYEKL. The CDR3 runs 12 residues.

This sequence joins TRBV18 and TRBJ1-6; a weak D match, TRBD1 (6 bases). V was cut by 5 bases and J by 4 bases, with 12 bases left in between. The germline CDR1 and CDR2 sequences are KGHSH and LQKENI. The CDR3 runs 15 residues. CDR3 residues: CASSRVGQYNSPLHF. Here the CDR3 DNA reads TGTGCCAGCTCAAGAGTAGGACAGTATAATTCACCCCTCCACTTT.

This clone has only a few counts. The chain has TRBV9 and TRBJ2-2; unclear D gene. Germline V gives CDR1 SGDLS, CDR2 YYNGEE. The CDR3 has 15 amino acids. Trimming removed 6 bases from V and 1 base from J, with 13 bases in between. The CDR3 region is CASTRSTRNTGELFF. The CDR3 coding sequence is TGTGCCAGCACCCGATCGACTCGGAACACCGGGGAGCTGTTTTTT.